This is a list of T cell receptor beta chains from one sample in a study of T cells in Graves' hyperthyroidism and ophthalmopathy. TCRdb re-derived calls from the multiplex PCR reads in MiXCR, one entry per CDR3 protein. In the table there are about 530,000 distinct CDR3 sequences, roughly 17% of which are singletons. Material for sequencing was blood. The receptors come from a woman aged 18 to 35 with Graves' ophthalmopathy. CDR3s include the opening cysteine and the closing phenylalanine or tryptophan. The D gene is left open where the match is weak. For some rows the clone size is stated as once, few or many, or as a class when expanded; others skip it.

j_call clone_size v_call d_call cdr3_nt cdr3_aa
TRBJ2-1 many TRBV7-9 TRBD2 TGTGCCAGCAGCTTAGTCCTAGCGGCCTACAATGAGCAGTTCTTC CASSLVLAAYNEQFF
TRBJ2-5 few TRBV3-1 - TGTGCCAGCAGCCAAGGGGGGCCTGAGACCCAGTACTTC CASSQGGPETQYF
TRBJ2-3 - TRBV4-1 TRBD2 TGCGCCAGCAGCCAAGATCCGGGAGGAAATGATGGTACGCAGTATTTT CASSQDPGGNDGTQYF
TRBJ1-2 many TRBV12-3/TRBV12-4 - TGTGCCAGCAGTAGGGACGGAAAATATGGCTACACCTTC CASSRDGKYGYTF
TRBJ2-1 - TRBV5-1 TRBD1 TGCGCCAGCAGCTTGGGGACAGGATACTACAATGAGCAGTTCTTC CASSLGTGYYNEQFF
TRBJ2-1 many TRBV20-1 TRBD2 TGCAGTGCTAGATTGATAGCGGGAGGGATTAACAATGAGCAGTTCTTC CSARLIAGGINNEQFF
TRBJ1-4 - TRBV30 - TGTGCCTGGAGTGGGACTCTTGAAAAACTGTTTTTT CAWSGTLEKLFF
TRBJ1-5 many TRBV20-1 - TGCAGTGCTAGAGATGCAGCCAGAATGGCCCAGCATTTT CSARDAARMAQHF
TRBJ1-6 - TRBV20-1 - TGCAGTGCTAGAGATAGGGTATCCTATAATTCACCCCTCCACTTT CSARDRVSYNSPLHF
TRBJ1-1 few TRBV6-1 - TGTGCCAGCAGTGAAGCAGGGACCGGCCCCACTGAAGCTTTCTTT CASSEAGTGPTEAFF
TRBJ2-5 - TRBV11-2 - TGTGCCAGCAGCCTAACAGGGGGGGTAGCGGTTTGGTACCAAGAGACCCAGTACTTC CASSLTGGVAVWYQETQYF
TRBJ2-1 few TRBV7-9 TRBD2 TGTGCCAGCAGTTCCGGGACTATCAACAATGAGCAGTTCTTC CASSSGTINNEQFF
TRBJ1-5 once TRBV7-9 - TGTGCCAGCAGCTTGGAGGGACATGATCAGCCCCAGCATTTT CASSLEGHDQPQHF
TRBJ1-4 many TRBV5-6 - TGTGCCAGCAGCTTGGGCGTGAATGAAAAACTGTTTTTT CASSLGVNEKLFF
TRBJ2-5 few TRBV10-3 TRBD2 TGTGCCATCAGAGAAGCGGGGGGCCAAGAGACCCAGTACTTC CAIREAGGQETQYF
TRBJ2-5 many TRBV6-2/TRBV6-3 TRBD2 TGTGCCAGCAGTTCTTTAGCTCCTCTTCTAGCGGGAGGGCCTGAGACCCAGTACTTC CASSSLAPLLAGGPETQYF
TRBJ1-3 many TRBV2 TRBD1 TGTGCCAGCAGTGAAACGGGACAGGGTCTTAGCACCATATATTTT CASSETGQGLSTIYF
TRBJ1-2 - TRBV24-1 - TGTGCCACCAGCCCGGGGGGAAACTATGGCTACACCTTC CATSPGGNYGYTF
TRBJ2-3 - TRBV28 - TGTGCCAGCAGTTTGGGACAAGACACAGATACGCAGTATTTT CASSLGQDTDTQYF
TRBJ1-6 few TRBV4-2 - TGTGCCAGCAGCCGCAACAGGGAGGGGAGAAATTCACCCCTCCACTTT CASSRNREGRNSPLHF
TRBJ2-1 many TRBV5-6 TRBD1 TGTGCCAGCAGCACCCGGGACAGCTTGAATGAGCAGTTCTTC CASSTRDSLNEQFF
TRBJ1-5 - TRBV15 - TGTGCCACCAGCAGGAACAGCGAGGGGCAGCCCCAGCATTTT CATSRNSEGQPQHF
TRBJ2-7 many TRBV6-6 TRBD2 TGTGCCAGCAGTTACATTAGCGGGGGGTTTACCTACGAGCAGTACTTC CASSYISGGFTYEQYF
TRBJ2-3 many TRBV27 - TGTGCCAGCAGTTTAGGAGGCGGGACTAGCACAGATACGCAGTATTTT CASSLGGGTSTDTQYF
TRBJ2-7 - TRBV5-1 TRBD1 TGCGCCAGCAGCCCGGGACAGGGGGAGGCCGAGCAGTACTTC CASSPGQGEAEQYF
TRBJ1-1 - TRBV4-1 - TGCGCCAGCAGCCAAGTACTACGACGGGGGTTTGAAGCTTTCTTT CASSQVLRRGFEAFF
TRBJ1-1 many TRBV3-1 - TGTGCCAGCAGCCTCGAGAGGGGACGGGCTTTCTTT CASSLERGRAFF
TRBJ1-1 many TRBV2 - TGTGCCACACAGCAATCAACGAACACTGAAGCTTTCTTT CATQQSTNTEAFF
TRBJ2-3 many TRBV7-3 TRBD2 TGTGCCAGCAGCTTTGGCGGGGGGGCAGATACGCAGTATTTT CASSFGGGADTQYF
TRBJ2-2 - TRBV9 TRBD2 TGTGCCAGCAGCGTAGAGCCCAGCGGGGGGTGGGGCGGGGAGCTGTTTTTT CASSVEPSGGWGGELFF
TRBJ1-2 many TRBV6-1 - TGTGCCAGCAGTGAACTCCAGGGGAATAACTATGGCTACACCTTC CASSELQGNNYGYTF
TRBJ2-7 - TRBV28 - TGTGCCAGCACTTCGACAGGAATAAACTACGAGCAGTACTTC CASTSTGINYEQYF
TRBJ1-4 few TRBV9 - TGTGCCAGCAGCGGGGACGGGTTAAATGAAAAACTGTTTTTT CASSGDGLNEKLFF
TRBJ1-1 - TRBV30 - TGTGCCTGGAGTGATTGGCAGTCCTGGCAAGTGGGCACTGAAGCTTTCTTT CAWSDWQSWQVGTEAFF
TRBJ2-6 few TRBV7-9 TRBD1 TGTGCCAGCAGCAGACAGACAGGGGCTGGGGCCAACGTCCTGACTTTC CASSRQTGAGANVLTF
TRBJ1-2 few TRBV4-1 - TGCGCCAGCAGCCAAGACCCAGGGTCAGGAAACGGCTACACCTTC CASSQDPGSGNGYTF
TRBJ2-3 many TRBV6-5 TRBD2 TGTGCCAGCAGTTACGGGTTGCTAGCGGGGGTCACAGATACGCAGTATTTT CASSYGLLAGVTDTQYF
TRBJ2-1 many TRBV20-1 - TGCAGTGCTAGTCCCGACAATGAGCAGTTCTTC CSASPDNEQFF
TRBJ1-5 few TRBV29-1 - TGCAGCGTTCGGACCCCGGGATCTAACAATCAGCCCCAGCATTTT CSVRTPGSNNQPQHF
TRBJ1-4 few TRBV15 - TGTGCCACCGCGCAAGGAAATGAAAAACTGTTTTTT CATAQGNEKLFF